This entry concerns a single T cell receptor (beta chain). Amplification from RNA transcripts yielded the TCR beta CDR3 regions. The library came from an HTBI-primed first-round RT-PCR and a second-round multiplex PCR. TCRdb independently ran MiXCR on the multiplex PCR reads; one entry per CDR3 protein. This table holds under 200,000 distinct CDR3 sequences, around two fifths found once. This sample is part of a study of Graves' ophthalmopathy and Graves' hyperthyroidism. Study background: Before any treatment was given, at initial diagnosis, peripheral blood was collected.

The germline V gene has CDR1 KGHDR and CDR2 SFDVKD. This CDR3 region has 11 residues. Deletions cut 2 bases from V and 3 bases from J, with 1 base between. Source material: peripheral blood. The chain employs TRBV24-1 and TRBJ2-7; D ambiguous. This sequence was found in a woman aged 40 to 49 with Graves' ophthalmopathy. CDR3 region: CATSDYYEQYF. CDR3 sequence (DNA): TGTGCCACCAGTGATTACTACGAGCAGTACTTC.